A single sample is the source of the 25 T cell receptor beta chains below, sequenced in a study of blood T cell repertoires in COVID-19. Assay: immunoSEQ multiplex PCR; the TCRdb copy retains only in-frame clones and omits some. This sample carries about 45,000 clones, more than 65% of them seen once, and the ten largest clones take over 13%. Sequenced sample: peripheral blood. The receptor source for this set is a human donor in a cohort sampled during active COVID-19.

J is TRBJ1-2 and V is TRBV29-1; D gene ambiguous. CDR3 length equals 14 residues. Trimming cost V 4 bases and J 10 bases, with 22 bases left between them. CDR1 and CDR2 (germline): SQVTM, ANQGSEA. CDR3 in amino acids: CSVGEGLTFHAYTF. The CDR3 region has the DNA TGCAGCGTTGGAGAGGGCCTCACCTTCCATGCCTACACCTTC.

The chain uses TRBV30 and TRBJ2-3, with TRBD2 identical over 14 bases. The CDR3 runs to 16 residues. The V and J ends lost 3 bases and 3 bases, in that order; junction bases with no gene match: 5. Germline lookup yields CDR1 GTSNPN and CDR2 SVGIG (reference sequence). The CDR3 is CAWSAGLAGVTDTQYF. In DNA, the CDR3 is TGTGCCTGGAGCGCGGGACTAGCGGGAGTAACAGATACGCAGTATTTT.

V usage is TRBV4-3 and J usage is TRBJ1-2, with a possible D match to TRBD1 (5 bases). Per the germline V gene, CDR1 is LGHNA and CDR2 is YSLEER. Deletions cut 0 bases from V and 3 bases from J, with 11 bases between. This CDR3 contains 15 residues. The CDR3 DNA follows: TGCGCCAGCAGCCAAGAGGCAGGGCTCGACTATGGCTACACCTTC. Translated: CASSQEAGLDYGYTF.

Worth noting for this clone: The same CDR3 also results from other DNA sequences found in this sample. This rearrangement joins TRBV6-1 to TRBJ1-1; D uncertain. Germline V lookup: CDR1 MNHNS, CDR2 SASEGT. The V gene lost 0 bases and the J gene lost 5 bases, with 13 bases spanning the gap. The CDR3 has 15 amino acids. The CDR3 is CASSEAQEGGTEAFF. For the CDR3, the DNA is TGTGCCAGCAGTGAAGCGCAAGAGGGCGGAACTGAAGCTTTCTTT.

This clone occurred once. At one boundary the junction diverges from the germline segment, which might be a read error. This chain uses TRBV11-3 with TRBJ2-1; 9 positions agree with TRBD1. The CDR3 covers 16 residues. CDR1 SGHNT and CDR2 YENEEA come from the germline V gene. The DNA of the CDR3 is TGTGCCAGCAGCATAGAACAGGGGGCGCTGGGCAATGAGCAGTTCTTC. Its protein is CASSIEQGALGNEQFF.

The chain joins TRBV5-4 to TRBJ2-1, with TRBD2 matching over 12 bases. CDR1 SGHNT and CDR2 YYREEE come from the germline V gene (reference sequence). The CDR3 consists of 17 residues. V dropped 1 base and J dropped 7; count of bases not matched to a gene: 9. CDR3 residues: CASSLRPSGRVGNEQFF. The CDR3, as DNA: TGTGCCAGCAGCTTGAGGCCTAGCGGGAGGGTGGGGAATGAGCAGTTCTTC. Full variable domain (remainder filled in from reference TRBV5-4 and TRBJ2-1): ETGVTQSPTHLIKTRGQQVTLRCSSQSGHNTVSWYQQALGQGPQFIFQYYREEENGRGNFPPRFSGLQFPNYSSELNVNALELDDSALYLCASSLRPSGRVGNEQFFGPGTRLTVL.

V is TRBV5-6 and J is TRBJ2-5; weak D call: TRBD2 (6 bases). The CDR3 is 13 residues long. V was clipped by 2 bases and J by 4 bases, with 9 bases between them. Germline CDR1 and CDR2: SGHDT and YYEEEE. CDR3 sequence reads: CASSLGLRETQYF. The CDR3 DNA is TGTGCCAGCAGCTTAGGACTACGAGAGACCCAGTACTTC.

The V gene is TRBV7-9, the J gene TRBJ1-4; TRBD1 is a possible D gene (5 bases). V shed 5 bases and J shed 1 base, with 11 bases lying between them. Germline assignment: CDR1 SEHNR and CDR2 FQNEAQ (reference sequence). The CDR3 totals 15 residues. The CDR3 coding sequence is TGTGCCAGCAGCCTCCGACAGAGAACTAATGAAAAACTGTTTTTT. Its translation is CASSLRQRTNEKLFF. Supplemented by reference TRBV7-9 and TRBJ1-4, the full variable domain reads DTGVSQNPRHKITKRGQNVTFRCDPISEHNRLYWYRQTLGQGPEFLTYFQNEAQLEKSRLLSDRFSAERPKGSFSTLEIQRTEQGDSAMYLCASSLRQRTNEKLFFGSGTQLSVL.

This chain links TRBV19 with TRBJ2-1, with D perhaps matching TRBD2 (5 bases). The CDR3 consists of 15 residues. The germline V gene encodes CDR1 LNHDA and CDR2 SQIVND (reference sequence). The V end was cut by 9 bases, the J end by 0 bases, with 15 bases between. DNA of the CDR3: TGTGCCAGCACTATAGCGTACAGCTCCTACAATGAGCAGTTCTTC. It specifies CASTIAYSSYNEQFF.

This clone was recorded a few times. The chain is built from TRBV12-3 or TRBV12-4 and TRBJ1-5; 7 nucleotides match TRBD1. The CDR3 totals 12 residues. Losses at the gene ends were 5 bases for V and 9 bases for J; bases not matched to a gene: 4. The CDR3 nucleotides read TGTGCCAGCAGTCAAGACAGGGCGCCCCAGCATTTT. As protein: CASSQDRAPQHF.

The CDR3 DNA reads as TGCGCCAGCAGAACAGGGATTCGGGCTGAAGCTTTCTTT. Translation gives CASRTGIRAEAFF. The chain employs TRBV4-1 and TRBJ1-1, with D possibly TRBD1 on 6 matching bases. The V end was cut by 6 bases, the J end by 6 bases, with 14 bases between. From germline, CDR1 is MGHRA and CDR2 YSYEKL. This CDR3 is 13 amino acids long.

CDR3 sequence (DNA): TGTGCCAGCAGCCGGGACAGGGGGTCTAATACCCTGAACACTGAAGCTTTCTTT. Its protein is CASSRDRGSNTLNTEAFF. The chain is built from TRBV2 and TRBJ1-1; 11 nucleotides line up with TRBD1. The germline CDR1 and CDR2 sequences are SNHLY and FYNNEI. V gave up 6 bases and J gave up 0 bases; unmatched junction bases: 12. CDR3 length equals 18 residues.

This clone was seen just once. The rearrangement uses TRBV24-1 and TRBJ2-7; 10 bases are shared with TRBD2. This CDR3 region has 14 residues. Losses at the gene ends were 2 bases for V and 4 bases for J; bases not matched to a gene: 1. CDR1 and CDR2 (germline): KGHDR, SFDVKD. The CDR3 DNA reads as TGTGCCACCAGTGATTCTAGCGGGAGATACGAGCAGTACTTC. Translated: CATSDSSGRYEQYF.

V and J are TRBV14 and TRBJ2-1; TRBD2 matches at 10 bases. The V gene's germline CDR1 is SGHDN and CDR2 FVKESK. The CDR3 consists of 15 residues. The ends lost 6 bases at V and 6 bases at J; junction bases unmatched: 8. The CDR3: CASRKSGRAGNEQFF. The CDR3 nucleotides read TGTGCCAGCAGAAAAAGCGGGAGGGCGGGCAATGAGCAGTTCTTC. Full variable domain (rest looked up from reference TRBV14 and TRBJ2-1): EAGVTQFPSHSVIEKGQTVTLRCDPISGHDNLYWYRRVMGKEIKFLLHFVKESKQDESGMPNNRFLAERTGGTYSTLKVQPAELEDSGVYFCASRKSGRAGNEQFFGPGTRLTVL.

The rearrangement joins TRBV3-1 (or the pseudogene TRBV3-2) to TRBJ2-7; D might be TRBD2 (5 bases). Deletions cut 4 bases from V and 6 bases from J, with 10 bases between. From germline, CDR1 is LGHDT and CDR2 YNNKEL (reference sequence). This CDR3 is built from 12 residues. CDR3 in amino acids: CASSPAGSEQYF. CDR3 nucleotide sequence: TGTGCCAGCAGCCCCGCGGGCTCCGAGCAGTACTTC.

The chain is built from TRBV11-3 and TRBJ2-1; 9 bases map to TRBD1. Germline CDR1 and CDR2: SGHNT and YENEEA. V gave up 1 base and J gave up 2 bases; unmatched junction bases: 3. The CDR3 consists of 16 residues. CDR3 nucleotides: TGTGCCAGCAGCTTAGCGGGGACAGGGCCCTACAATGAGCAGTTCTTC. Translation: CASSLAGTGPYNEQFF.

This clone showed up just a few times. V is TRBV7-6 and J is TRBJ2-5; the D gene is possibly TRBD2 (5 bases). Germline V gene sequence: CDR1 SGHVS, CDR2 FNYEAQ. The CDR3 spans 13 residues. V was shortened by 0 bases and J by 5 bases, with 7 bases between the two germline ends. This chain's CDR3 is CASSLAGVETQYF. The DNA for the CDR3 is TGTGCCAGCAGCTTAGCGGGAGTCGAGACCCAGTACTTC.

Worth noting for this clone: The same CDR3 can be traced to other DNA sequences in this sample. The chain joins TRBV5-1 to TRBJ2-3, with 7 nucleotides matching TRBD1. CDR3 length: 15 residues. Germline-derived CDR1 and CDR2 are SGHRS and YFSETQ. With V trimmed by 2 bases and J by 0 bases, 3 bases remained unmatched. The CDR3: CASSLDRASTDTQYF. In DNA form, the CDR3 reads TGCGCCAGCAGCTTAGACAGGGCTAGCACAGATACGCAGTATTTT.

The chain couples TRBV30 to TRBJ1-4; possible D gene TRBD1, 5 bases. Germline CDR1 GTSNPN, CDR2 SVGIG (reference sequence). Trimming cost V 2 bases and J 0 bases, with 10 bases left between them. CDR3 size: 15 residues. CDR3 sequence reads: CAWSPQGSTNEKLFF. The CDR3 nucleotides read TGTGCCTGGAGTCCGCAGGGTTCAACTAATGAAAAACTGTTTTTT.

The chain joins TRBV11-2 to TRBJ2-7; D gene unclear. The length of the CDR3 is 14 residues. The germline CDR1 and CDR2 sequences are SGHAT and FQNNGV. V was shortened by 1 base and J by 0 bases, with 7 bases between the two germline ends. In nucleotides, the CDR3 is TGTGCCAGCAGCTTAGGACTCAACTCCTACGAGCAGTACTTC. It yields the protein CASSLGLNSYEQYF.

The V gene is TRBV30, the J gene TRBJ1-1, with D tentatively TRBD1 (6 bases). The germline CDR1 and CDR2 sequences are GTSNPN and SVGIG (reference sequence). The V and J ends lost 4 bases and 5 bases respectively, with 14 bases between them. CDR3 length: 13 residues. The CDR3 DNA follows: TGTGCCTGGACGCGGGGGCGCTTGACTGAAGCTTTCTTT. This codes for CAWTRGRLTEAFF.

The chain carries TRBV2 and TRBJ2-5; D ambiguous. V dropped 7 bases and J dropped 0 bases, with 9 bases sitting between them. This CDR3 has 13 amino acids. Germline CDR1 reads SNHLY; CDR2 reads FYNNEI. The CDR3 region is CASMRRNQETQYF. The CDR3 DNA follows: TGTGCCAGCATGCGGCGAAACCAAGAGACCCAGTACTTC. Full variable domain (missing parts from reference TRBV2 and TRBJ2-5): EPEVTQTPSHQVTQMGQEVILRCVPISNHLYFYWYRQILGQKVEFLVSFYNNEISEKSEIFDDQFSVERPDGSNFTLKIRSTKLEDSAMYFCASMRRNQETQYFGPGTRLLVL.

The CDR3 bases are TGTGCCAGCAGTGATCCGGCGGGAGAAGGCCCCCAGCAGTACTTC. It encodes CASSDPAGEGPQQYF. The V call is TRBV25-1, the J call TRBJ2-7; 7 nucleotides agree with TRBD2. Germline V gene data show CDR1 as MGHDK and CDR2 as SYGVNS. V trimming: 3 bases; J trimming: 8 bases; junction bases outside the gene matches: 13. This CDR3 has 15 amino acids.

V and J are TRBV7-2 and TRBJ1-1; 7 positions match TRBD1. Germline V gene sequence: CDR1 SGHTA, CDR2 FQGNSA. Losses at the gene ends were 4 bases for V and 1 base for J; bases not matched to a gene: 6. The CDR3 extends over 15 amino acids. CDR3 sequence: CASSSRQGPNTEAFF. The CDR3 DNA sequence: TGTGCCAGCAGCTCCCGACAGGGCCCGAACACTGAAGCTTTCTTT.

The sample holds a few counts of this clone. The V call is TRBV7-8, the J call TRBJ2-2, with 7 bases aligning to TRBD2. Germline V gene lookup returns CDR1 SGHVS and CDR2 FQNEAQ. The trim removed 7 bases at V and 1 base at J, leaving 3 bases unmatched. This CDR3 has 14 residues. As DNA, the CDR3 is TGTGCCAGCACGAGCGGGATGAACACCGGGGAGCTGTTTTTT. Amino acids: CASTSGMNTGELFF.